This entry lists 23 T cell receptor beta chains sequenced from one sample in a study of shared clonotypes between healthy human individuals. The repertoire was sequenced with immunoSEQ multiplex PCR; TCRdb's copy has only in-frame clones and lacks some. The profile covers fewer than 1.6 million clones, with approximately 98.5% appearing a single time and over 0.3% taken by the ten largest. The sample consisted of naive CD4+ T cells sorted from blood. Subset specified: CD45RA+ positively selected. The source of these receptors is a man aged 30-40 years in good health.

The CDR3 region has the DNA TGTGCCAGCAGCGTAGGAGTAGGGTTCACCTACACAGATACGCAGTATTTT. Translation gives CASSVGVGFTYTDTQYF. The J gene is TRBJ2-3, the V gene TRBV9, with D uncertain. The CDR3 is made up of 17 amino acids. V was shortened by 0 bases and J by 2 bases, with 16 bases between the two germline ends. The germline gives CDR1 SGDLS, CDR2 YYNGEE.

The J gene is TRBJ2-7, the V gene TRBV6-6; TRBD2 matches 8 bases. V gave up 6 bases and J gave up 4 bases; unmatched junction bases: 11. Germline V gene lookup returns CDR1 MNHNY and CDR2 SVGAGI (reference sequence). The CDR3 consists of 15 residues. In nucleotides, the CDR3 is TGTGCCAGCAGGGGTACCGGGACTAGTCTATACGAGCAGTACTTC. Amino acids: CASRGTGTSLYEQYF.

The chain links TRBV5-4 to TRBJ1-1, with D possibly matching TRBD1 (5 bases). V was shortened by 5 bases and J by 0 bases, with 11 bases between the two germline ends. The CDR3 is 14 residues long. Germline assignment: CDR1 SGHNT and CDR2 YYREEE (reference sequence). CDR3 sequence (DNA): TGTGCCAGCAGTAAAGGGGCAGTGAACACTGAAGCTTTCTTT. As protein: CASSKGAVNTEAFF.

V usage is TRBV10-1 and J usage is TRBJ2-7, with 9 bases matching TRBD1. Trimming removed 6 bases from V and 3 bases from J; junction bases left unmatched: 3. Per germline, CDR1 WNHNN and CDR2 SYGVQD (reference sequence). The CDR3 has 13 residues. CDR3 sequence (DNA): TGCGCCAGCAGCTCGGGACAGGGCTACGAGCAGTACTTC. It is translated as CASSSGQGYEQYF.

This chain uses TRBV5-5 with TRBJ2-1; TRBD2 matches 11 bases. With V trimmed by 6 bases and J by 7 bases, 18 bases remained unmatched. The V gene's germline CDR1 is SGHKS and CDR2 YYEKEE (reference sequence). This CDR3 region has 18 residues. CDR3: CASIQLHLAGGLWNEQFF. Written as DNA, the CDR3 is TGTGCCAGCATCCAACTTCACTTAGCGGGAGGGCTGTGGAATGAGCAGTTCTTC.

The gene calls are TRBV5-1 and TRBJ2-6; D not certain. This CDR3 is built from 18 residues. Per germline, CDR1 SGHRS and CDR2 YFSETQ. Trimming took 0 bases from V and 2 from J, leaving 15 bases between them. The CDR3 reads CASSLASPPGAGANVLTF. In DNA, the CDR3 is TGCGCCAGCAGCTTGGCCTCCCCTCCAGGTGCTGGGGCCAACGTCCTGACTTTC.

The rearrangement links TRBV29-1 to TRBJ2-7, with TRBD1 identical over 10 bases. The length of the CDR3 is 19 residues. J gave up 4 bases and V 6 bases, and 24 bases lay outside the gene matches. Germline assignment: CDR1 SQVTM and CDR2 ANQGSEA. CDR3 amino acids: CSVYLPGQGPGPWRYEQYF. CDR3 coding DNA: TGCAGCGTCTACCTCCCGGGACAGGGGCCCGGACCCTGGCGATACGAGCAGTACTTC.

This clone has a single count. The sample has other DNA sequences that encode this CDR3 too. The J gene is TRBJ2-7, the V gene TRBV29-1; unclear D gene. V lost 6 bases and J lost 1, with 7 bases in between. CDR1 SQVTM and CDR2 ANQGSEA come from the germline V gene. This CDR3 spans 11 amino acids. CDR3 residues: CSVGVSYEQYF. As DNA, the CDR3 is TGCAGCGTCGGAGTTTCCTACGAGCAGTACTTC.

To note about this clone: The sample has other DNA sequences that encode this CDR3 too. The chain couples TRBV29-1 to TRBJ2-6; TRBD1 or TRBD2 may be the D gene (5 bases each). Germline CDR1 reads SQVTM; CDR2 reads ANQGSEA. Trimming removed 7 bases from V and 4 bases from J, with 11 bases in between. The length of the CDR3 is 13 residues. The CDR3 reads CSAEGSGANVLTF. In DNA form, the CDR3 reads TGCAGCGCCGAGGGGTCCGGGGCCAACGTCCTGACTTTC.

J is TRBJ2-1 and V is TRBV11-2; TRBD2 is a possible D gene (6 bases). Trimming took 5 bases from V and 8 from J, leaving 22 bases between them. The CDR3 loop spans 16 amino acids. From germline, CDR1 is SGHAT and CDR2 FQNNGV. CDR3 DNA: TGTGCCAGCAGCCCTATACGGGGGAGAGGATACGATGAGCAGTTCTTC. Translation gives CASSPIRGRGYDEQFF.

This clone has only one observation. Other nucleotide sequences in the sample specify the same CDR3. The chain joins TRBV18 to TRBJ1-2; D not resolved. The CDR3 extends over 13 amino acids. V dropped 2 bases and J dropped 2 bases, with 6 bases sitting between them. CDR1 KGHSH and CDR2 LQKENI come from the germline V gene. This CDR3 is CASSPGPNYGYTF. CDR3 DNA: TGTGCCAGCTCACCAGGGCCCAACTATGGCTACACCTTC. Combining the CDR3 with reference TRBV18 and TRBJ1-2 gives the whole variable domain NAGVMQNPRHLVRRRGQEARLRCSPMKGHSHVYWYRQLPEEGLKFMVYLQKENIIDESGMPKERFSAEFPKEGPSILRIQQVVRGDSAAYFCASSPGPNYGYTFGSGTRLTVV.

The chain joins TRBV28 to TRBJ2-7; D unresolved. Germline lookup yields CDR1 MDHEN and CDR2 SYDVKM. With 3 bases removed from V and 4 bases from J, the gap between germline ends came to 10 bases. This CDR3 region has 13 residues. CDR3: CASSFLPSYEQYF. CDR3 nucleotide sequence: TGTGCCAGCAGTTTCTTGCCCTCTTACGAGCAGTACTTC.

The V gene is TRBV6-1, the J gene TRBJ1-2; 7 nucleotides align to TRBD1. CDR1 is MNHNS and CDR2 is SASEGT in the germline V gene. Losses at the gene ends were 6 bases for V and 4 bases for J; bases not matched to a gene: 11. The CDR3 has 15 amino acids. This CDR3 is CASRTTGAVSYGYTF. The CDR3 nucleotides read TGTGCCAGCAGGACCACAGGGGCTGTGTCCTATGGCTACACCTTC.

The chain employs TRBV6-6 and TRBJ2-5, with unresolved D. Trimming left V 4 bases short and J 5 bases short, with 14 bases between. The germline V gene encodes CDR1 MNHNY and CDR2 SVGAGI (reference sequence). There are 14 residues in the CDR3. The DNA for the CDR3 is TGTGCCAGCAGTTCCCCCCCGGGCTACGAGACCCAGTACTTC. Translated, it gives CASSSPPGYETQYF.

The chain recombines TRBV5-1 with TRBJ2-7, with 13 positions matching TRBD2. Germline lookup yields CDR1 SGHRS and CDR2 YFSETQ. Unmatched junction bases numbered 7, after V lost 4 bases and J lost 3 bases. The length of the CDR3 is 16 residues. In nucleotides, the CDR3 is TGCGCCAGCAGCCCCAACGGACTAGCGGGGGACTACGAGCAGTACTTC. Protein: CASSPNGLAGDYEQYF.

V usage is TRBV18 and J usage is TRBJ2-1, with 8 bases fitting TRBD2. V gave up 0 bases and J gave up 8 bases; unmatched junction bases: 9. CDR1 and CDR2 (germline): KGHSH, LQKENI. CDR3 size: 16 residues. This CDR3 reads CASSPPGSRGGDEQFF. Written as DNA, the CDR3 is TGTGCCAGCTCACCACCGGGATCTCGGGGGGGCGATGAGCAGTTCTTC.

The J gene is TRBJ2-1, the V gene TRBV11-2; TRBD2 agrees at 11 bases. This CDR3 has 19 residues. Unmatched junction bases numbered 12, after V lost 5 bases and J lost 0 bases. Germline assignment: CDR1 SGHAT and CDR2 FQNNGV. The CDR3 bases are TGTGCCAGCAGCCCCCGGCTAGCGGGAGGACGGAGCTCCTACAATGAGCAGTTCTTC. This codes for CASSPRLAGGRSSYNEQFF.

This chain links TRBV7-2 with TRBJ2-3, with TRBD2 identical over 7 bases. Germline V gene data show CDR1 as SGHTA and CDR2 as FQGNSA. The CDR3 runs to 14 residues. Trimming at V came to 6 bases and at J to 0 bases, leaving 3 bases not matched to a gene. The CDR3 spells CASRNSGSTDTQYF. DNA of the CDR3: TGTGCCAGCAGAAATAGCGGGAGCACAGATACGCAGTATTTT.

V and J are TRBV18 and TRBJ2-7; D unresolved. The CDR3 is made up of 12 amino acids. Germline V gene sequence: CDR1 KGHSH, CDR2 LQKENI. Between the trimmed V and J ends, which lost 5 bases and 3 bases, there was a span of 8 bases. The CDR3 sequence is CASSENLYEQYF. CDR3 DNA: TGTGCCAGCTCAGAGAATCTCTACGAGCAGTACTTC.

This chain joins TRBV5-4 and TRBJ2-7; 9 nucleotides match TRBD1. The length of the CDR3 is 16 residues. Trimming removed 4 bases from V and 1 base from J; junction bases left unmatched: 9. Germline CDR1 and CDR2: SGHNT and YYREEE (reference sequence). CDR3 nucleotide sequence: TGTGCCAGCAGCCTGCCCGGAGGACAGGGGTCCTACGAGCAGTACTTC. Amino acid sequence: CASSLPGGQGSYEQYF.

V and J are TRBV10-3 and TRBJ2-3, with a weak D call TRBD1 (5 bases). Germline assignment: CDR1 ENHRY and CDR2 SYGVKD. V gave up 1 base and J gave up 3 bases, with 17 bases separating them. This CDR3 has 17 amino acids. CDR3 coding DNA: TGTGCCATCAGTGAGTTGGCAAGCAGGGTTAGGACAGATACGCAGTATTTT. Translated: CAISELASRVRTDTQYF.

A note on this clone: Other DNA sequences from this sample encode an identical CDR3 as well. The chain joins TRBV25-1 to TRBJ2-3, with D unclear. V dropped 3 bases and J dropped 3 bases, with 4 bases sitting between them. The germline gives CDR1 MGHDK, CDR2 SYGVNS. CDR3 length: 12 residues. The CDR3 region has the DNA TGTGCCAGCAGTGACCTTACAGATACGCAGTATTTT. This translates into CASSDLTDTQYF. The variable domain in full, with the rest retrieved from reference TRBV25-1 and TRBJ2-3, is EADIYQTPRYLVIGTGKKITLECSQTMGHDKMYWYQQDPGMELHLIHYSYGVNSTEKGDLSSESTVSRIRTEHFPLTLESARPSHTSQYLCASSDLTDTQYFGPGTRLTVL.

V usage is TRBV7-8 and J usage is TRBJ1-2; D uncertain. The CDR3 length is 13 residues. Trimming stripped 5 bases from V and 5 bases from J, with 12 bases between. CDR1 is SGHVS and CDR2 is FQNEAQ in the germline V gene. CDR3 protein: CASSRIAGYGYTF. CDR3 in DNA: TGTGCCAGCAGCCGCATAGCAGGATATGGCTACACCTTC.